Below are 25 T cell receptor beta chains sequenced from a single sample in a study of cytomegalovirus exposure and HLA in healthy donors. Use of 60 Vbeta and 13 Jbeta primers characterized the PCR. Data came from immunoSEQ multiplex PCR; TCRdb stores just in-frame clones and leaves some out. The sample lists fewer than 150,000 clones, roughly three quarters occurring once. The source material was PBMCs. All receptors come from a young man in good health and CMV-seronegative.

The gene calls are TRBV18 and TRBJ1-2, with D tentatively TRBD1 (6 bases). The CDR3 is 14 residues long. The ends were cut back, 1 base at V and 4 bases at J, with 10 bases in the middle. Looked up from germline, CDR1 is KGHSH and CDR2 is LQKENI. CDR3 sequence reads: CASSPLDRSYGYTF. In DNA form, the CDR3 reads TGTGCCAGCTCACCACTGGACAGAAGCTATGGCTACACCTTC. Using reference TRBV18 and TRBJ1-2 for the parts outside the CDR3, the full variable domain is NAGVMQNPRHLVRRRGQEARLRCSPMKGHSHVYWYRQLPEEGLKFMVYLQKENIIDESGMPKERFSAEFPKEGPSILRIQQVVRGDSAAYFCASSPLDRSYGYTFGSGTRLTVV.

The chain uses TRBV9 and TRBJ2-1; 9 bases match TRBD1. Germline V gene lookup returns CDR1 SGDLS and CDR2 YYNGEE. Trimming took 0 bases from V and 4 from J; bases not matched to a gene: 8. The CDR3 covers 17 residues. The CDR3 DNA reads as TGTGCCAGCAGCGTAGAGGTTGGGACAGGGATATACAATGAGCAGTTCTTC. It translates to CASSVEVGTGIYNEQFF.

This chain links TRBV9 with TRBJ2-1, with 7 bases matching TRBD2. This CDR3 is 16 amino acids long. Germline V lookup: CDR1 SGDLS, CDR2 YYNGEE. V shed 4 bases and J 6 bases; nucleotides not matched to a gene: 13. The CDR3 bases are TGTGCCAGCAGCCGTGCGGGAGCGATAAGGATCAATGAGCAGTTCTTC. This gives the protein CASSRAGAIRINEQFF.

V gene TRBV7-9 combines with J gene TRBJ1-6; 9 nucleotides agree with TRBD1. V was pared by 5 bases and J by 7 bases, with 6 bases of the junction left unmatched. The germline V gene has CDR1 SEHNR and CDR2 FQNEAQ (reference sequence). The CDR3 extends over 15 amino acids. The chain's CDR3 is CASSTGQGSNSPLHF. CDR3 DNA: TGTGCCAGCAGCACAGGACAGGGGTCGAATTCACCCCTCCACTTT.

This clone was counted only a few times. This chain joins TRBV2 and TRBJ2-7; 7 bases align to TRBD1. The CDR3 is 13 amino acids. Trimming removed 7 bases from V and 7 bases from J; junction bases left unmatched: 10. CDR1 and CDR2 from the germline V gene are SNHLY and FYNNEI. DNA of the CDR3: TGTGCCAGCATAAGACAGGGTGGGACAGAGCAGTACTTC. It is translated as CASIRQGGTEQYF.

The rearrangement uses TRBV28 and TRBJ1-5, with a possible D match to TRBD1 (6 bases). The CDR3 is 12 amino acids. Trimming stripped 6 bases from V and 16 bases from J, with 19 bases between. Germline V gene sequence: CDR1 MDHEN, CDR2 SYDVKM. The CDR3 reads CASSQTGTLLHF. CDR3 in DNA: TGTGCCAGCAGCCAGACAGGCACTCTACTCCATTTT.

This rearrangement joins TRBV29-1 to TRBJ2-5; possibly TRBD1 for D (5 bases). The germline V and J ends were trimmed by 6 bases and 1 base, with 12 bases remaining between them. The CDR3 spans 13 residues. Germline V gene data show CDR1 as SQVTM and CDR2 as ANQGSEA. CDR3 in amino acids: CSVQGAAQETQYF. The CDR3 DNA follows: TGCAGCGTCCAAGGGGCGGCCCAAGAGACCCAGTACTTC. Combining the CDR3 with reference TRBV29-1 and TRBJ2-5 gives the whole variable domain SAVISQKPSRDICQRGTSLTIQCQVDSQVTMMFWYRQQPGQSLTLIATANQGSEATYESGFVIDKFPISRPNLTFSTLTVSNMSPEDSSIYLCSVQGAAQETQYFGPGTRLLVL.

This clone was found once. This chain links TRBV11-2 with TRBJ1-5; D gene unclear. CDR1 and CDR2 (germline): SGHAT, FQNNGV. The V end was cut by 4 bases, the J end by 9 bases, with 10 bases between. The CDR3 is 12 residues long. CDR3 loop: CASSSDGGPQHF. The CDR3 bases are TGTGCCAGCAGCTCCGACGGAGGGCCCCAGCATTTT.

The chain combines TRBV5-5 with TRBJ2-1; 7 nucleotides line up with TRBD2. CDR3 length: 15 amino acids. The V gene end was trimmed by 2 bases and the J gene end by 7 bases; junction bases not matched to a gene: 9. Germline V gives CDR1 SGHKS, CDR2 YYEKEE (reference sequence). The CDR3 reads CASSFRLAEGNEQFF. In DNA form, the CDR3 reads TGTGCCAGCAGCTTCCGCCTAGCGGAAGGTAATGAGCAGTTCTTC.

CDR3 protein: CASSLRLAGGNDYEQYF. The CDR3 DNA is TGTGCCAGCAGTTTAAGGCTAGCGGGGGGGAACGACTACGAGCAGTACTTC. The chain has TRBV27 and TRBJ2-7; 12 positions agree with TRBD2. The germline gives CDR1 MNHEY, CDR2 SMNVEV (reference sequence). CDR3 length: 17 residues. V lost 2 bases and J lost 3; bases outside the gene matches: 8.

This chain joins TRBV7-9 and TRBJ1-6; no definite D call. In germline, CDR1 is SEHNR, CDR2 FQNEAQ (reference sequence). Trimming cost V 3 bases and J 7 bases, with 7 bases left between them. CDR3 length equals 13 residues. This chain's CDR3 is CASSFPGNSPLHF. The CDR3 DNA is TGTGCCAGCAGCTTTCCGGGGAATTCACCCCTCCACTTT.

The V and J genes are TRBV5-1 and TRBJ2-1; 16 bases map to TRBD2. V shed 4 bases, J shed 15 bases, and the junction held 4 bases outside the gene matches. Looked up from germline, CDR1 is SGHRS and CDR2 is YFSETQ. This CDR3 is 13 amino acids long. The CDR3 DNA reads as TGCGCCAGCAGCGGGGGACTAGCGGGAGGGAGGTTCTTC. Protein sequence: CASSGGLAGGRFF.

As to this clone: Other DNA variants within this sample encode the same CDR3. The chain employs TRBV2 and TRBJ2-1, with D perhaps matching TRBD2 (6 bases). Between the trimmed V and J ends, which lost 10 bases and 6 bases, there was a span of 10 bases. Germline values: CDR1 SNHLY, CDR2 FYNNEI. This CDR3 is built from 11 residues. Here the CDR3 DNA reads TGTGCCACCGGGACTCTCAATGAGCAGTTCTTC. Translated: CATGTLNEQFF. The full variable domain, its missing parts supplied by reference TRBV2 and TRBJ2-1, is EPEVTQTPSHQVTQMGQEVILRCVPISNHLYFYWYRQILGQKVEFLVSFYNNEISEKSEIFDDQFSVERPDGSNFTLKIRSTKLEDSAMYFCATGTLNEQFFGPGTRLTVL.

This chain links TRBV5-6 with TRBJ2-1; 7 bases are shared with TRBD2. The CDR3 has 17 residues. V trimming: 0 bases; J trimming: 4 bases; junction bases outside the gene matches: 10. CDR1 SGHDT and CDR2 YYEEEE come from the germline V gene. As DNA, the CDR3 is TGTGCCAGCAGCTTGGGAGCCCTAGCGGCCTCATACAATGAGCAGTTCTTC. This codes for CASSLGALAASYNEQFF.

This chain joins TRBV19 and TRBJ1-3; 9 bases agree with TRBD1. Germline V gene sequence: CDR1 LNHDA, CDR2 SQIVND (reference sequence). Unmatched junction bases numbered 4, after V lost 6 bases and J lost 4 bases. This CDR3 is 14 amino acids long. The CDR3 sequence is CASSGDREGNTIYF. The CDR3, as DNA: TGTGCCAGTAGCGGGGACAGGGAAGGAAACACCATATATTTT.

The chain joins TRBV10-3 to TRBJ2-1; tentatively, D is TRBD2 (6 bases). CDR3 size: 15 residues. V was shortened by 3 bases and J by 6 bases, with 15 bases between the two germline ends. CDR1 and CDR2 (germline): ENHRY, SYGVKD. In DNA form, the CDR3 reads TGTGCCATCAGTGAATGGACGGGAGATGCCAATGAGCAGTTCTTC. Translating it yields CAISEWTGDANEQFF.

The CDR3 loop reads CATSRDQMSSYEQYF. The CDR3 DNA is TGTGCCACCAGCAGAGACCAAATGAGCTCCTACGAGCAGTACTTC. The chain combines TRBV15 with TRBJ2-7; D gene uncertain. The CDR3 has 15 amino acids. The V and J ends lost 0 bases and 0 bases respectively, with 9 bases between them. The germline V gene encodes CDR1 LNHNV and CDR2 YYDKDF (reference sequence). The full variable domain, rest sourced from reference TRBV15 and TRBJ2-7, is DAMVIQNPRYQVTQFGKPVTLSCSQTLNHNVMYWYQQKSSQAPKLLFHYYDKDFNNEADTPDNFQSRRPNTSFCFLDIRSPGLGDTAMYLCATSRDQMSSYEQYFGPGTRLTVT.

J is TRBJ2-7 and V is TRBV4-1, with D unresolved. The V gene's germline CDR1 is MGHRA and CDR2 YSYEKL. The CDR3 loop spans 16 amino acids. The V end lost 2 bases, the J end lost 4 bases, and 18 bases lay between the germline ends. The CDR3 loop reads CASSQQSGFGLYEQYF. The CDR3 coding sequence is TGCGCCAGCAGCCAACAATCCGGATTTGGGCTTTACGAGCAGTACTTC.

As to this clone: Germline and junction disagree at one end, which may indicate a read error. Other nucleotide sequences from this sample produce the same CDR3. The V call is TRBV6-6, the J call TRBJ1-1; D is undetermined. The CDR3 has 13 residues. Germline CDR1 and CDR2: MNHNY and SVGAGI (reference sequence). This CDR3 is CASSFGVVSEAFF. The CDR3 coding sequence is TGTGCCAGCAGTTTCGGGGTTGTGTCTGAAGCTTTCTTC.

The chain is built from TRBV5-1 and TRBJ1-1, with 8 positions matching TRBD1. The CDR3 runs 14 residues. CDR1 and CDR2 (germline): SGHRS, YFSETQ. The V and J ends lost 3 bases and 1 base, in that order; junction bases with no gene match: 2. CDR3 in amino acids: CASSSGTGNTEAFF. The CDR3 nucleotides are TGCGCCAGCAGCTCCGGGACAGGGAACACTGAAGCTTTCTTT.

This chain links TRBV6-5 with TRBJ1-2, with 8 bases identical to TRBD1. This CDR3 contains 14 residues. CDR1 is MNHEY and CDR2 is SVGAGI in the germline V gene. The V gene end was trimmed by 0 bases and the J gene end by 3 bases; junction bases not matched to a gene: 0. The CDR3, as DNA: TGTGCCAGCAGTTACTCGACAGGGGACTATGGCTACACCTTC. Encoded protein: CASSYSTGDYGYTF.

This clone has only a few counts. V usage is TRBV5-1 and J usage is TRBJ1-1, with a weak D call TRBD1 (5 bases). The CDR3 extends over 12 amino acids. The V and J ends lost 2 bases and 3 bases respectively, with 5 bases between them. Germline-derived CDR1 and CDR2 are SGHRS and YFSETQ. The CDR3 region is CASSLGDTEAFF. CDR3 DNA sequence: TGCGCCAGCAGCTTAGGGGACACTGAAGCTTTCTTT.

The rearrangement uses TRBV6-6 and TRBJ2-5; 9 positions agree with TRBD1. From germline, CDR1 is MNHNY and CDR2 SVGAGI (reference sequence). V shed 4 bases, J shed 5 bases, and the junction held 5 bases outside the gene matches. This CDR3 region has 14 residues. Here the CDR3 reads CASSFGTGSETQYF. The CDR3 DNA sequence: TGTGCCAGCAGTTTTGGGACAGGGAGTGAGACCCAGTACTTC.

This clone was detected once. In DNA form, the CDR3 reads TGCGCCAGCAGCTTGGATCCCCGAGCGGGAGGGAAGATTATGAACACCGGGGAGCTGTTTTTT. It translates to CASSLDPRAGGKIMNTGELFF. This chain connects TRBV5-1 to TRBJ2-2; 10 nucleotides align to TRBD2. This CDR3 is built from 21 residues. Unmatched junction bases numbered 15, after V lost 0 bases and J lost 1 base. CDR1 is SGHRS, CDR2 YFSETQ, per germline.

This clone appeared a single time. The gene calls are TRBV28 and TRBJ2-3, with D possibly being TRBD2 (6 bases). The CDR3 runs 12 residues. V lost 6 bases and J 5 bases, leaving 9 bases between the germline ends. Germline CDR1 and CDR2: MDHEN and SYDVKM. CDR3 amino acids: CASRISGDTQYF. CDR3 DNA: TGTGCCAGCAGGATTAGCGGAGATACGCAGTATTTT.